The rows below give T cell receptor beta chains drawn from one sample of a study of blood T cell repertoires in COVID-19. Profiled with immunoSEQ multiplex PCR; TCRdb holds only in-frame clones, not every one. The sample includes fewer than 350,000 clones, roughly 87% of them seen just once. The specimen was peripheral blood. These receptor sequences come from a woman aged 60 to 75 with COVID-19, enrolled during active disease. Each CDR3 is given with its conserved first and last residue. Fields, in order: D gene, J gene, V gene, CDR3 protein. A D gene is named only where the DNA matches it firmly.

d_gene: TRBD1; j_gene: TRBJ2-7; v_gene: TRBV19; CDR3aa: CASSIKQGSYEQYF
d_gene: .; j_gene: TRBJ1-3; v_gene: TRBV7-9; CDR3aa: CASSLFGGNTIYF
d_gene: .; j_gene: TRBJ2-7; v_gene: TRBV4-1; CDR3aa: CASSHGQSPYEQYF
d_gene: TRBD1; j_gene: TRBJ1-4; v_gene: TRBV18; CDR3aa: CASSPVGQGTEKLFF
d_gene: .; j_gene: TRBJ1-5; v_gene: TRBV5-1; CDR3aa: CASSQEGSNQPQHF
d_gene: .; j_gene: TRBJ1-3; v_gene: TRBV5-1; CDR3aa: CASSLADSGNTIYF
d_gene: .; j_gene: TRBJ1-1; v_gene: TRBV28; CDR3aa: CASSTLGGGNTEAFF
d_gene: .; j_gene: TRBJ2-2; v_gene: TRBV30; CDR3aa: CAKGGEGTGELFF
d_gene: TRBD2; j_gene: TRBJ2-5; v_gene: TRBV5-1; CDR3aa: CASSGGLAVLQETQYF
d_gene: TRBD1; j_gene: TRBJ1-1; v_gene: TRBV24-1; CDR3aa: CATSDQNRDRANTEAFF
d_gene: TRBD1; j_gene: TRBJ1-1; v_gene: TRBV7-8; CDR3aa: CASSQLTGGSTEAFF
d_gene: TRBD1; j_gene: TRBJ1-6; v_gene: TRBV5-1; CDR3aa: CASSYRGDNSPLHF
d_gene: TRBD1; j_gene: TRBJ2-1; v_gene: TRBV7-9; CDR3aa: CASSFDPGQGTNEQFF
d_gene: .; j_gene: TRBJ2-7; v_gene: TRBV25-1; CDR3aa: CASRPQGRGYEQYF
d_gene: TRBD1; j_gene: TRBJ2-7; v_gene: TRBV30; CDR3aa: CAWSVGGQGFHEQYF
d_gene: .; j_gene: TRBJ1-1; v_gene: TRBV30; CDR3aa: CAWKLGSWQSNTEAFF
d_gene: TRBD2; j_gene: TRBJ2-1; v_gene: TRBV19; CDR3aa: CASRERGAIYNEQFF
d_gene: .; j_gene: TRBJ2-3; v_gene: TRBV5-8; CDR3aa: CASSRESPDTQYF
d_gene: .; j_gene: TRBJ2-7; v_gene: TRBV6-1; CDR3aa: CASSEARLPEDEQYF
d_gene: TRBD1; j_gene: TRBJ1-2; v_gene: TRBV19; CDR3aa: CASRNRGIIHGYTF